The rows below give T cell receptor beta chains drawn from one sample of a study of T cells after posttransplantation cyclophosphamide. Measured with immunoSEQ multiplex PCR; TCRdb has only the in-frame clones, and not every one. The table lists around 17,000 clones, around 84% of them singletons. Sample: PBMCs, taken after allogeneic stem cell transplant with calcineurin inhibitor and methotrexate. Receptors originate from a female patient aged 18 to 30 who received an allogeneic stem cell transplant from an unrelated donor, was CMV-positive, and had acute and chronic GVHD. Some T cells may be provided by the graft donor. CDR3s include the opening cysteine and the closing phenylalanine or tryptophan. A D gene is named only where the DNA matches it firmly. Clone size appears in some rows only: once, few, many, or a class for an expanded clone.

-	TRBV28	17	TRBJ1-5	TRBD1	CASSFKTGGAENQPQHF	TGTGCCAGCAGTTTTAAGACAGGGGGCGCGGAGAATCAGCCCCAGCATTTT
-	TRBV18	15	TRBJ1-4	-	CASSLKTSTNEKLFF	TGTGCCAGCTCATTGAAGACATCAACTAATGAAAAACTGTTTTTT
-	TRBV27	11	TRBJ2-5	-	CASSSQETQYF	TGTGCCAGCAGTTCACAAGAGACCCAGTACTTC
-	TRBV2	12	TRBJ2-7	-	CASSEALAEQYF	TGTGCCAGCAGTGAAGCGCTGGCTGAGCAGTACTTC
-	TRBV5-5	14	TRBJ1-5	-	CASSFGQSNQPQHF	TGTGCCAGCAGCTTCGGACAAAGCAATCAGCCCCAGCATTTT
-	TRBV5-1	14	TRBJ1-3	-	CASARGLSGNTIYF	TGCGCCAGCGCGAGGGGACTCTCTGGAAACACCATATATTTT
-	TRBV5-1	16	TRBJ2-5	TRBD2	CASSLEGGRAQETQYF	TGCGCCAGCAGCTTGGAAGGCGGGAGGGCTCAAGAGACCCAGTACTTC
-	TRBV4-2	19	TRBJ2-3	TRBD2	CASSQTGQASGRARDTQYF	TGTGCCAGCAGCCAGACAGGGCAGGCTAGCGGGAGGGCCAGAGATACGCAGTATTTT
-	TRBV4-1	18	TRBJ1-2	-	CASSQEARLQGTIGGYTF	TGCGCCAGCAGCCAAGAGGCCCGACTACAGGGCACTATCGGTGGCTACACCTTC
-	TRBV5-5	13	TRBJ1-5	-	CASSLLPVEPQHF	TGTGCCAGCAGCTTGCTTCCGGTTGAGCCCCAGCATTTT
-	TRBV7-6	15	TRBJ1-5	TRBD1	CASSPGGWGNQPQHF	TGTGCCAGCAGTCCAGGGGGCTGGGGCAATCAGCCCCAGCATTTT
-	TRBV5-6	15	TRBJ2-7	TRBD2	CASSETSGSYYEQYF	TGTGCCAGCAGCGAGACTAGCGGGAGTTACTACGAGCAGTACTTC
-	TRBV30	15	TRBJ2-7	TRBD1	CAWSAGQGPGYEQYF	TGTGCCTGGAGTGCGGGACAGGGACCGGGTTACGAGCAGTACTTC
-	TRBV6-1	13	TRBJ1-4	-	CASSVKSNEKLFF	TGTGCCAGCAGTGTCAAGAGTAATGAAAAACTGTTTTTT
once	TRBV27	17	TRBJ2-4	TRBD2	CASKGLAGGPNKNIQYF	TGTGCCAGCAAGGGACTAGCGGGAGGGCCTAACAAAAACATTCAGTACTTC
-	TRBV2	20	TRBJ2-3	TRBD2	CASSPTIPLSGRAWRDTQYF	TGTGCCAGCAGCCCAACAATCCCACTTAGCGGGAGGGCCTGGCGCGATACGCAGTATTTT
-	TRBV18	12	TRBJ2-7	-	CASSSLHYEQYF	TGTGCCAGCTCCTCACTTCACTACGAGCAGTACTTC